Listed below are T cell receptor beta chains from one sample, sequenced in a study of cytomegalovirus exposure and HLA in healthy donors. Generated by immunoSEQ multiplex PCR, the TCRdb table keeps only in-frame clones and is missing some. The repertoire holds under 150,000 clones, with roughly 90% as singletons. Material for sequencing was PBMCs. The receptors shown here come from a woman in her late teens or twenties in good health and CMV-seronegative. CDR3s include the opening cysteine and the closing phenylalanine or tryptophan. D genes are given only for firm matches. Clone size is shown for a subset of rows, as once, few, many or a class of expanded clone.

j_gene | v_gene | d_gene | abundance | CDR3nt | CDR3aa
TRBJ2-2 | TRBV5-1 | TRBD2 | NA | TGCGCCAGCAGAACGGGACTAGCGGGGAGCAACACCGGGGAGCTGTTTTTT | CASRTGLAGSNTGELFF
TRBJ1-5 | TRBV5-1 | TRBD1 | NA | TGCGCCAGCAGCTTAACGACAGGGGCCCAGCCCCAGCATTTT | CASSLTTGAQPQHF
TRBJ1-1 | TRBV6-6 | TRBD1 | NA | TGTGCCAGCAGTTACTCAGACAGGGGGCGATCTGAAGCTTTCTTT | CASSYSDRGRSEAFF
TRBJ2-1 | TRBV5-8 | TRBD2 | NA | TGTGCCAGCAGCGGACTAGCGGGATGGGACAATGAGCAGTTCTTC | CASSGLAGWDNEQFF
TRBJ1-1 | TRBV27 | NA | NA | TGTGCCAGCAGTTTATCTTTCCGGAACACTGAAGCTTTCTTT | CASSLSFRNTEAFF
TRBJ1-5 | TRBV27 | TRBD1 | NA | TGTGCCAGCGGGTCCGGGACAGGGGGCGGTCGGCCCCAGCATTTT | CASGSGTGGGRPQHF
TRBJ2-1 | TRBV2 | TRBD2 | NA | TGTGCCAAGAGGACTAGCGGGAGTAATGAGCAGTTCTTC | CAKRTSGSNEQFF
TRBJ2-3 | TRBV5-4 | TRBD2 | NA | TGTGCCAGCAGAACCGGCGGGGGGGCCACAGATACGCAGTATTTT | CASRTGGGATDTQYF
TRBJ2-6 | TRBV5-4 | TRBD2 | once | TGTGCCGGAACTAGCGGCTACTCTGGGGCCAACGTCCTGACTTTC | CAGTSGYSGANVLTF
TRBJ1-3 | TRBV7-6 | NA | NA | TGTGCCAGCAGTCTCAGGGGCTTTGAGAACACCATATATTTT | CASSLRGFENTIYF
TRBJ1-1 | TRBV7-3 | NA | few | TGTGCCAGCAGACAGACAGCGAACACTGAAGCTTTCTTT | CASRQTANTEAFF
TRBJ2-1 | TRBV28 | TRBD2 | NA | TGTGCCAGCAGCGCGGGGGGGCCGAACAATGAGCAGTTCTTC | CASSAGGPNNEQFF
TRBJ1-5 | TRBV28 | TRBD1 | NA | TGTGCCAGCAGTGGGACAGGGTTCCTAAGCAATCAGCCCCAGCATTTT | CASSGTGFLSNQPQHF
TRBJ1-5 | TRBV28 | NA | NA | TGTGCCAGCAGTTTAAGGAGAGATCCAGGGTTGGTTCAGCCCCAGCATTTT | CASSLRRDPGLVQPQHF
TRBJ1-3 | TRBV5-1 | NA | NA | TGCGCCAGCAGCTCGGGGTGGGCTGGAAACACCATATATTTT | CASSSGWAGNTIYF
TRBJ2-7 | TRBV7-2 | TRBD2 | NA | TGTGCCAGCAGCTTAGACCTAGCGGGGTACGAGCAGTACTTC | CASSLDLAGYEQYF
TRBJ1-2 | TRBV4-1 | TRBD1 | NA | TGCGCCAGCAGCCAAGATCCGGGGACAGGAGTCTATGGCTACACCTTC | CASSQDPGTGVYGYTF
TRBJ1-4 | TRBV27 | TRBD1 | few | TGTGCCAGCAGCCCAGGGGGTCTGAACGAAAAACTGTTTTTT | CASSPGGLNEKLFF
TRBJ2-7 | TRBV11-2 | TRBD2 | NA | TGTGCCAGCACTCCCGCGGGGGGACTTTCCTACGAGCAGTACTTC | CASTPAGGLSYEQYF
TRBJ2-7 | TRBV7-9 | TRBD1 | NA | TGTGCCAGCAGCTTGGGACAGGGCGTCCACGAGCAGTACTTC | CASSLGQGVHEQYF
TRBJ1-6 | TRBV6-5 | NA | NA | TGTGCCAGCAGAACCTTTACAGGGACGAGTTCACCCCTCCACTTT | CASRTFTGTSSPLHF
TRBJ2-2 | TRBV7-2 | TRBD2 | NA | TGTGCCAGCAGCTGGGGACTAGCGGGAGTCGACACCGGGGAGCTGTTTTTT | CASSWGLAGVDTGELFF
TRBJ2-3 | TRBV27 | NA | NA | TGTGCCAGCAGTTTCGATTCAGGAAGGTTTACGCAGTATTTT | CASSFDSGRFTQYF
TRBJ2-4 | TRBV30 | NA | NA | TGTGCCTGGAGTATGGTCGGCGGGAACATTCAGTACTTC | CAWSMVGGNIQYF
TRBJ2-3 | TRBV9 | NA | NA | TGTGCCAGCAGCGTAGCACAGTCAAATACGCAGTATTTT | CASSVAQSNTQYF
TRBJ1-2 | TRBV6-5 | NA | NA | TGTGCCAGCAGTTACATCCGGGGGGCTGCTAACTATGGCTACACCTTC | CASSYIRGAANYGYTF